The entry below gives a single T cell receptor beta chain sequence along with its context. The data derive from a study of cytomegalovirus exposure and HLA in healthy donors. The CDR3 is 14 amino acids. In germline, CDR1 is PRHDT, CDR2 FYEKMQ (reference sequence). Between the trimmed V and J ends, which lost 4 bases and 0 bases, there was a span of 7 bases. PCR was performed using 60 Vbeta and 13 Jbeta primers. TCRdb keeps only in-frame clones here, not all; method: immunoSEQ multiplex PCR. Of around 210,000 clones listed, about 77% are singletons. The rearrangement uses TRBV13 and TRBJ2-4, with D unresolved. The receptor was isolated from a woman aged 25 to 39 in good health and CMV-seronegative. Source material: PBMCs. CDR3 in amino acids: CASSSRLAKNIQYF. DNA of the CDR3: TGTGCCAGCAGCTCCAGATTAGCCAAAAACATTCAGTACTTC.